Listed below are T cell receptor beta chains from one sample, sequenced in a study of T cells in Graves' hyperthyroidism and ophthalmopathy. From the multiplex PCR reads, TCRdb called clonotypes with MiXCR, one entry per CDR3 protein. The sample has under 550,000 distinct CDR3 sequences; around 13% are singletons. The sequenced sample consisted of blood. These TCRs come from a woman between 18 and 29 years old with Graves' hyperthyroidism. Each CDR3 is given without its conserved first and last residue. Some rows have no size entry. The others give once, few or many, or a class for an expanded clone.

clone_size j_call v_call cdr3_aa
few TRBJ2-3 TRBV13 ASSVGFSGSPLDTQY
few TRBJ2-4 TRBV4-2 ASSQEKSGGTSAKNIQY
once TRBJ2-2 TRBV6-5 ASSYVVSNTGELF
many TRBJ1-5 TRBV20-1 SARWGSNQPQH
many TRBJ2-3 TRBV24-1 ATSDLSVDTDTQY
many TRBJ2-5 TRBV4-3 ASSQDRGSDLSY
many TRBJ2-1 TRBV7-9 ASSWVVGEVYNEQF
few TRBJ1-1 TRBV7-8 ASRGVGGNTEAF
many TRBJ1-2 TRBV19 ASSLGRSYT
. TRBJ1-5 TRBV19 ATGQPGNQPQH
few TRBJ1-3 TRBV29-1 SVGGWGNTIY
many TRBJ1-5 TRBV2 ASSDSPSNQPQH
many TRBJ1-4 TRBV3-1 ASSQVPNEKLF
many TRBJ2-7 TRBV11-2 ASSLDRGNFDEQY
many TRBJ2-3 TRBV20-1 SADDTDTQY
. TRBJ2-1 TRBV6-1 ASSQLTRLDEQF
many TRBJ2-5 TRBV27 ASSLYSGRQETQY
many TRBJ2-1 TRBV6-2/TRBV6-3 ASMIYNEQF
many TRBJ1-6 TRBV12-3/TRBV12-4 ASSFRGGGSPLH
. TRBJ1-1 TRBV4-3 ASSQVAGLLNTEAF
many TRBJ1-2 TRBV12-3/TRBV12-4 ASSLARGDYGYT
many TRBJ1-1 TRBV3-1 ASSQGAGTEAF
many TRBJ2-1 TRBV12-3/TRBV12-4 ASSPYDRVAYNEQF
few TRBJ1-3 TRBV5-1 ASSGGQGAPGNTIY
few TRBJ1-2 TRBV6-2/TRBV6-3 ASTPDRILGGYT
many TRBJ2-5 TRBV11-2 ASSLQYPRETQY
. TRBJ2-7 TRBV12-3/TRBV12-4 ASSFDTNYEQY
many TRBJ2-3 TRBV5-4 ASSHRDSTTDTQY
. TRBJ1-1 TRBV7-9 ASSLPDPEAF
many TRBJ2-1 TRBV28 ASSFKTGRGF
. TRBJ1-2 TRBV7-2 ASSLAPRGLNYGYT
many TRBJ2-7 TRBV6-2/TRBV6-3 ASSWRQDYEQY
. . TRBV20-1 SAEQAGLAITSYEQF
many TRBJ1-2 TRBV4-1 ASSQEEGAQNGYT
few TRBJ2-1 TRBV12-3/TRBV12-4 ASSLFQIAGVGHNEQF
few TRBJ1-3 TRBV5-8 ASSLAPAGESGNTIY
many TRBJ2-5 TRBV13 ASSTTGTSGETQY
many TRBJ2-7 TRBV11-2 ASSLSEQY
few TRBJ1-2 TRBV7-8 ASSSRTKNYGYT
many TRBJ2-7 TRBV6-1 ASRGIYEQY
many TRBJ1-4 TRBV12-3/TRBV12-4 ASSTDRGLDEKLF
. TRBJ1-1 TRBV3-1 ASSQGFRGSSAF
few TRBJ2-3 TRBV10-3 AIREAGAALGTQY
many TRBJ1-2 TRBV2 ASRRGDGYT
many TRBJ2-7 TRBV20-1 SASPRLAGVQGGQY
. TRBJ2-2 TRBV5-1 ASSFLGLTGELL
many TRBJ1-1 TRBV2 ASSVRNTEAF
. TRBJ2-1 TRBV11-1 ASSQDLSNEQF
few TRBJ1-3 TRBV30 AWSDHRSRGNTIY